A single sample gave rise to the 9 T cell receptor beta chains below, sequenced in a study of T cell clonality in common variable immunodeficiency. Using immunoSEQ multiplex PCR, the repertoire was profiled, and TCRdb retains in-frame clones only, with some absent. This repertoire lists tens of thousands of clones without singletons; over 0.7% sits in the top ten. The sequencing sample was made of peripheral blood mononuclear cells. The receptors were gathered from a person between 18 and 75 years old in good health.

Ten or more counts support this clone. Sequencing ends 3 residues short of the CDR3 end; the germline J gene provides the rest. The J gene is TRBJ2-7, the V gene TRBV12-3 or TRBV12-4; TRBD1 matches 9 bases. Losses at the gene ends were 1 base for V and 4 bases for J; bases not matched to a gene: 5. The CDR3 has 15 amino acids. CDR3: CASSLVGTGKYEQYF. The covered CDR3 bases are TGTGCCAGCAGTTTAGTCGGGACAGGGAAATACGAG.

This clone has ten or more counts. The CDR3 end lies 3 residues beyond the end of the read and is filled in from the germline J gene. This sequence joins TRBV7-9 and TRBJ2-4, with D hard to call. The CDR3 has 15 residues. V lost 2 bases to trimming and J lost 4 bases, with 12 bases between them. Germline-derived CDR1 and CDR2 are SEHNR and FQNEAQ (reference sequence). CDR3 residues: CASSLQLNIKNIQYF. The CDR3 DNA, read in part, is TGTGCCAGCAGCTTACAACTAAACATAAAAAACATT.

This clone was detected ten times or more. The CDR3 extends 3 residues past the end of the read, so its final part is completed from the germline J gene. This chain joins TRBV12-3 or TRBV12-4 and TRBJ2-7, with D possibly TRBD1 on 5 matching bases. The CDR3 runs to 15 residues. With 1 base removed from V and 1 base from J, the gap between germline ends came to 11 bases. The CDR3 DNA, read in part, is TGTGCCAGCAGTTTAGGCAGGGTTCCTTCCTACGAG. Its protein product is CASSLGRVPSYE. The full CDR3 protein is CASSLGRVPSYEQYF.

This clone was recorded at least ten times. Read data end 3 residues before the CDR3 end; the end is taken from the germline J gene. V is TRBV19 and J is TRBJ2-1, with no clear D. The CDR3 sequence is 14 residues long. Trimming removed 5 bases from V and 7 bases from J, with 15 bases in between. Germline loops: CDR1 LNHDA, CDR2 SQIVND (reference sequence). The CDR3 sequence is CASSRRGGVNEQFF. The DNA read from the CDR3 is TGTGCCAGTAGTCGGAGAGGCGGTGTGAATGAG.

This clone was found many times. The read terminates 3 residues ahead of where the CDR3 ends, so the germline J gene completes it. The chain links TRBV12-3 or TRBV12-4 to TRBJ2-7; 9 bases align to TRBD1. V lost 3 bases and J lost 5; bases outside the gene matches: 8. This CDR3 contains 15 residues. The CDR3 is CASSFSGQGPDEQYF. The covered CDR3 bases are TGTGCCAGCAGTTTTTCCGGACAGGGGCCCGACGAG.

This clone was observed many times. Sequencing ends 3 residues short of the CDR3 end; the germline J gene provides the rest. The rearrangement uses TRBV7-6 and TRBJ2-2; 13 bases agree with TRBD2. This CDR3 contains 17 residues. The germline V gene has CDR1 SGHVS and CDR2 FNYEAQ. V shed 5 bases, J shed 6 bases, and the junction held 9 bases outside the gene matches. The CDR3 loop is CASSPGTSGMYAGELFF. CDR3 bases read: TGTGCCAGCAGCCCGGGGACTAGCGGGATGTATGCCGGGGAG.

This clone has a count of ten or more. Read data end 3 residues before the CDR3 end; the end is taken from the germline J gene. The chain combines TRBV11-2 with TRBJ2-1; weak D call: TRBD2 (5 bases). Trimming took 7 bases from V and 8 from J, leaving 9 bases between them. The CDR3 has 11 residues. CDR1 and CDR2 from the germline V gene are SGHAT and FQNNGV. CDR3 in amino acids: CASNGDHEQFF. The DNA read from the CDR3 is TGTGCCAGCAACGGGGATCATGAG.

This clone has at least ten counts. The CDR3 DNA, read in part, is TGTGCCAGCAGCTTGGCCGGGACTAGCGTCCACGAG. Its translation is CASSLAGTSVHE. The whole CDR3 region reads CASSLAGTSVHEQYF. V usage is TRBV5-4 and J usage is TRBJ2-7, with 10 bases that match TRBD2. With the read ending 3 residues before the CDR3 end, the germline J gene is used to fill in that end. This CDR3 region has 15 residues. The V gene's germline CDR1 is SGHNT and CDR2 YYREEE (reference sequence). V lost 0 bases, J lost 5 bases, and 5 bases stayed unmatched.

This clone has at least ten counts. Read coverage stops 3 residues before the CDR3 terminus; the germline J gene supplies the remainder. The rearrangement links TRBV19 to TRBJ1-4; 7 bases are shared with TRBD1. The germline V gene encodes CDR1 LNHDA and CDR2 SQIVND (reference sequence). The CDR3 is 19 amino acids. V trimming: 5 bases; J trimming: 0 bases; junction bases outside the gene matches: 15. Incomplete CDR3 DNA: TGTGCCAGTAGTCCGTTGGTGGCCACAGGGGCCGCAACTAATGAAAAA. This sequence encodes CASSPLVATGAATNEK. In full, the CDR3 reads CASSPLVATGAATNEKLFF.